The T cell receptor beta chain under discussion was sequenced for a study of beta chain features in type 1 diabetes. V shed 1 base and J 6 bases; nucleotides not matched to a gene: 3. Per germline, CDR1 SEHNR and CDR2 FQNEAQ (reference sequence). The CDR3 covers 14 residues. The table lists this clone with a few counts. As yet, its antigen is unknown. What was sequenced were expressed TCRB transcripts, since all of the isolated RNA had been reverse transcribed. Data came from immunoSEQ multiplex PCR; TCRdb stores just in-frame clones and leaves some out. The table records 250,000 or so clones, approximately 15% of them present only once. The collection from each donor was one heparinised blood draw averaging roughly 110 mL. Stem cell-like memory, regulatory, central memory and naive CD4+ cells were sorted via CD45RO/CCR7/CD25/CD127/CD95/CD27. The study, taken as a whole, reports: People with Type 1 diabetes carried modestly yet significantly shorter TCRB CDR3s in all four CD4+ subsets.

This clonotype was sampled from a man aged 25-40 years with type 1 diabetes. Source material: naive CD4+ T cells from blood. V usage is TRBV7-9 and J usage is TRBJ2-7; 10 positions agree with TRBD1. CDR3: CASSLGGQGLEQYF. The CDR3 DNA sequence: TGTGCCAGCAGCTTAGGGGGACAGGGGCTCGAGCAGTACTTC.